This T cell receptor (beta chain) was captured by sequencing in a study of human T cells and chemical hapten exposure. Study context: Donors were sensitized with 2% DPC on the upper inner arm.

There are a few counts of this clonotype. No antigen is known for it. Study-wide results and limits: Counts of TCRs expanded at PT1 correlated positively with patch test score.

CDR1 SGHVS and CDR2 FNYEAQ come from the germline V gene. The CDR3 has 13 residues. V shed 2 bases and J shed 0 bases, with 4 bases lying between them. The time point is: pre-sensitization, week 0. The treatment: therapeutic diphenylcyclopropenone sensitization with weekly scalp DPC. TCRdb recomputed calls from the RACE reads with MiXCR, one row per CDR3 protein. The sample yields under 200,000 distinct CDR3 sequences, approximately 31% seen once. Sequenced material: whole blood, taken in connection with sensitization to the hapten diphenylcyclopropenone (DPC). The TCR sequence derives from a woman in her twenties or thirties with alopecia areata. Some clones in this sample may be carry-over from other donors' samples. V usage is TRBV7-6 and J usage is TRBJ2-5; D gene uncertain. The CDR3 protein is CASSLMYQETQYF. The CDR3, as DNA: TGTGCCAGCAGCTTAATGTACCAAGAGACCCAGTACTTC.